The entry that follows covers one T cell receptor (beta chain) sequence. Its antigen is still unknown. The data were obtained in a study of shared clonotypes between healthy human individuals. Naive CD8 cells comprised CD45RO-negative, CCR7-positively selected cells, excluding terminally differentiated effector memory CD45RA+ cells. The repertoire was sequenced with immunoSEQ multiplex PCR; TCRdb's copy has only in-frame clones and lacks some. Of approximately 740,000 clones in the sample, 85% to 95% were seen once. Study outcomes and limitations: The diversity represented, both genetic and in exposure history, was limited by few donors.

The germline V gene encodes CDR1 MNHNS and CDR2 SASEGT. The CDR3 spans 12 residues. V lost 8 bases to trimming and J lost 3 bases, with 11 bases between them. Source material: naive CD8+ T cells sorted from blood. The sequence was collected from a young man in good health. This chain joins TRBV6-1 and TRBJ2-7, with D possibly TRBD2 on 6 matching bases. DNA for the CDR3: TGTGCCAGCCCGGGAGCGAACTACGAGCAGTACTTC. Translated, it gives CASPGANYEQYF.